This TCR beta chain was recovered during a study of CD8+ T cells in alopecia areata. General study results and limits: Unlike in mice, where it was clearer, TCR sharing across patients was less clear, possibly HLA-related. Sequences from scalp samples also cover resident alphabeta T cells of normal skin. Greater clonality was observed in lesional scalp samples, especially alopecia totalis/universalis, versus normal scalp.

CDR1 NNHDY and CDR2 SYVADS come from the germline V gene. The CDR3 is made up of 14 amino acids. V lost 7 bases, J lost 0 bases, and 3 bases stayed unmatched. Extraction of RNA preceded its reverse transcription into cDNA, which served as the sequencing template. The assay was immunoSEQ multiplex PCR, and TCRdb's table has in-frame clones only and misses some. This record lists about 120,000 clones, none seen once only, and the top ten clones contain less than 20%. A remark on this clone: As yet, its antigen is unknown. The germline and genes are mouse ones. The read falls 4 residues short of the CDR3 end, and the missing part is taken from the germline J gene.

The V call is TRBV13-3, the J call TRBJ2-5; 9 bases line up with TRBD2. The clonotype comes from a C3H/HeJ mouse with alopecia areata. The strain's MHC type: H2-k. Source material: lesional skin. CDR3 residues: CASLGGRNQDTQYF. The CDR3 DNA, read in part, is TGTGCCAGCTTGGGGGGGCGAAACCAAGAC.